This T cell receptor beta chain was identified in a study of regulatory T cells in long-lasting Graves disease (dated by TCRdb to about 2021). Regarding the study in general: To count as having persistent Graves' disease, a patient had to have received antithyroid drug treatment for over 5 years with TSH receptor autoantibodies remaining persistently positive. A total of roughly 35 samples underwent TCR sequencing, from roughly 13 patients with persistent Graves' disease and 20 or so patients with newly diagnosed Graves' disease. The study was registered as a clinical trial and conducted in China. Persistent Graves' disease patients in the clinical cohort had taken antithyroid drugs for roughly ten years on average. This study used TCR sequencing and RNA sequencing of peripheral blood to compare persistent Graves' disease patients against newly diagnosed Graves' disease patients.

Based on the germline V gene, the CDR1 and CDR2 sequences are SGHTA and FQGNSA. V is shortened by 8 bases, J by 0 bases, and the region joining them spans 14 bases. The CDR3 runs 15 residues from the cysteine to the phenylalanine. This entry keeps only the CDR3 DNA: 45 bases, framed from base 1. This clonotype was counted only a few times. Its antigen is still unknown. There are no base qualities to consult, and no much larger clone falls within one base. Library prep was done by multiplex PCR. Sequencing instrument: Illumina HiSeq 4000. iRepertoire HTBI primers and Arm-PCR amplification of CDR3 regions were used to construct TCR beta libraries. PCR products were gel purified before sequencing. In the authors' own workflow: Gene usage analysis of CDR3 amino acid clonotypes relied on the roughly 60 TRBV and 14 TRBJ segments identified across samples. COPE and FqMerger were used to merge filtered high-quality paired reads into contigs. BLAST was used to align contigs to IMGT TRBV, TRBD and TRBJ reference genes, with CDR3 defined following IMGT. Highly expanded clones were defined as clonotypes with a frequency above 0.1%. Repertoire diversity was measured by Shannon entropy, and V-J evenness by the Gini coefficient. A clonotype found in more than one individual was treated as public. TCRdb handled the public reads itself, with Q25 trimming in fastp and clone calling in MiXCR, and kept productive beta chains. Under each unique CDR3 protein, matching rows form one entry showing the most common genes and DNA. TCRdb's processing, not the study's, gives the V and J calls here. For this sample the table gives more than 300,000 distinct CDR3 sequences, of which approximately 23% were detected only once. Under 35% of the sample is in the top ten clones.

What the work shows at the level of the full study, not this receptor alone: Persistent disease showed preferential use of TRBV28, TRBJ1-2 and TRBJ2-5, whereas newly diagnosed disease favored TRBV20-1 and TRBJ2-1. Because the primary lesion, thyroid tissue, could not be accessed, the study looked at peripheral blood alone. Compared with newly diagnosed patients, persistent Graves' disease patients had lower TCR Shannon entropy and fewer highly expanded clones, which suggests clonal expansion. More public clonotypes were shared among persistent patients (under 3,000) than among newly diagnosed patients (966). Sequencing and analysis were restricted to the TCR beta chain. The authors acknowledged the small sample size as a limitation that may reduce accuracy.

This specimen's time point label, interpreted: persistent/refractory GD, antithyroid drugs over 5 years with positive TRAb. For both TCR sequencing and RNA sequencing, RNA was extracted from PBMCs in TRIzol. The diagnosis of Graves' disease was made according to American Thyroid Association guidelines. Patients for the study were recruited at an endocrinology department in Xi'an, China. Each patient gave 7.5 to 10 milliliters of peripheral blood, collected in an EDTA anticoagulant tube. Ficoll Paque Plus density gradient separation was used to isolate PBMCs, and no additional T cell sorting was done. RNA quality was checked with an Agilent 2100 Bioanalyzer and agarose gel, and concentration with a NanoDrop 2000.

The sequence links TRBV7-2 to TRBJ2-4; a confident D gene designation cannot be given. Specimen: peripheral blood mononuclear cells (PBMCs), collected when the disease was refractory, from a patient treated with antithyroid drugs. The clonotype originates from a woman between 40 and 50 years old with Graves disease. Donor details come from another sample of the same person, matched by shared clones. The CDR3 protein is CASARSSLAKNIQYF. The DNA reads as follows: TGTGCCAGCGCTCGGTCCTCCCTAGCCAAAAACATTCAGTACTTC.